This T cell receptor beta chain was sequenced for a study of post-analysis software for immune sequencing data. The study's findings and limits: Patients used about 5 TRBV segments, including TRBV5-6, TRBV5-1 and TRBV20-1, more often than controls.

This clonotype was counted only a few times. Its antigen is unidentified. Prepared TCR beta cDNA libraries contained unique molecular identifiers. T cells, about 0.95 to 10 million of them, yielded roughly 470,000 cDNA molecules. TCRdb re-called the PCR reads with MiXCR, one entry per CDR3 protein. The sample records hundreds of thousands of distinct CDR3 sequences, approximately 53% being singletons. The ends were cut back, 3 bases at V and 8 bases at J, with 10 bases in the middle. This CDR3 contains 12 residues. Looked up from germline, CDR1 is MGHRA and CDR2 is YSYEKL. Material for sequencing was blood. This TCR derives from a girl aged 10 to 17 with multiple sclerosis. The V and J genes are TRBV4-1 and TRBJ1-1; D is possibly TRBD1 (5 bases). CDR3 bases: TGCGCCAGCAGCCAGACAGCTGGCGAAGCTTTCTTT. It codes for CASSQTAGEAFF.